This record covers a single T cell receptor beta chain. RNA transcripts served as template for amplifying TCR beta CDR3 sequences. The first-round RT-PCR employed HTBI primers together with the Qiagen OneStep RT-PCR kit. A multiplex PCR was then performed as the second round. One entry per CDR3 protein results from TCRdb running MiXCR on the multiplex PCR reads. Of some 1.1 million distinct CDR3 sequences listed, approximately 35% are singletons. This sample stems from a study of Graves' ophthalmopathy and Graves' hyperthyroidism. Germline-derived CDR1 and CDR2 are SQVTM and ANQGSEA. J was trimmed by 2 bases and V by 8 bases; bases with no gene match: 5. The CDR3 is made up of 14 amino acids.

The sample consisted of peripheral blood or thyroid tissue (not recorded which). This TCR was recovered from an adult man with Graves' hyperthyroidism. This sequence joins TRBV29-1 and TRBJ2-3, with 12 bases lining up with TRBD2. The CDR3 protein is CSSGTSGHTDTQYF. CDR3 DNA sequence: TGCAGCTCCGGGACTAGCGGGCACACAGATACGCAGTATTTT.